The source of this T cell receptor (beta chain) is a study of cytomegalovirus exposure and HLA in healthy donors. The overall study: Researchers previously reported finding roughly 120 million unique TCR beta sequences from some 180 million T cells. Overall study findings and caveats: Later work showed greater clonal expansion in HLA-associated TCR beta chains than in equally common others.

Concerning this clone itself: Its cognate antigen is unknown.

The CDR3 length is 13 residues. V dropped 6 bases and J dropped 1 base, with 9 bases sitting between them. Germline V gene data show CDR1 as MNHNS and CDR2 as SASEGT. The PCR made use of 60 Vbeta and 13 Jbeta primers. Produced via immunoSEQ multiplex PCR; TCRdb's table is partial and in-frame only. The repertoire consists of about 130,000 clones, with about four fifths occurring once and the leading ten covering approximately 1%. This chain links TRBV6-1 with TRBJ2-5; D possibly corresponds to TRBD1 (6 bases). The sequenced material came from PBMCs. This TCR was recovered from a human donor in good health. CDR3 sequence reads: CASSGTRQETQYF. The CDR3 DNA reads TGTGCCAGCAGCGGGACACGCCAAGAGACCCAGTACTTC.